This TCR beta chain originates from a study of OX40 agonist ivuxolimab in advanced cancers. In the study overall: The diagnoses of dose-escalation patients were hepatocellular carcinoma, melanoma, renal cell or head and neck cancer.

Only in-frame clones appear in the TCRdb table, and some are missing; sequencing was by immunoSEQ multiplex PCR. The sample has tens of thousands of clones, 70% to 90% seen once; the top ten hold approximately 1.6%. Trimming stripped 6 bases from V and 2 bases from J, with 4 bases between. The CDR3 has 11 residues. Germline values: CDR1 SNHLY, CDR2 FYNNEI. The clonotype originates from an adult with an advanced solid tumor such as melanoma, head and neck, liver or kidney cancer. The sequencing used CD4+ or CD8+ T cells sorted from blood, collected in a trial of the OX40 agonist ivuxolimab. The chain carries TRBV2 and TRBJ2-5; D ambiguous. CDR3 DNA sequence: TGTGCCAGCAGACTACAAGAGACCCAGTACTTC. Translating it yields CASRLQETQYF.